Included here is one T cell receptor (beta chain) sequence, with context. Its specificity is not known. The PCR contained 60 Vbeta and 13 Jbeta primers. TCRdb's copy holds only in-frame clones and misses some; the assay was immunoSEQ multiplex PCR. This table holds around 150,000 clones, about 80% found once. The source of the sample is a study of cytomegalovirus exposure and HLA in healthy donors. Overall study: The study's early data release held about 85 million unique TCRs from HLA-typed donors.

Germline V gene sequence: CDR1 SGHVS, CDR2 FQNEAQ. Trimming took 2 bases from V and 6 from J, leaving 7 bases between them. The CDR3 contains 13 residues. Study-level results: A reported reduction in N-insertions relative to the 666-donor mean was seen in an Asian-associated ancestry cluster in a later analysis.

The gene calls are TRBV7-8 and TRBJ2-2; D call uncertain. The source is a woman between 40 and 55 years old in good health and CMV-seronegative. Sequencing was carried out using PBMCs. In DNA, the CDR3 is TGTGCCAGCAGCTTAACTCCGGCCGGGGAGCTGTTTTTT. It is translated as CASSLTPAGELFF.